A single TCR beta chain is shown here with its context. The CDR3 is 16 residues long. Germline CDR1 SGDLS, CDR2 YYNGEE. The V gene end was trimmed by 2 bases and the J gene end by 0 bases; junction bases not matched to a gene: 1. The sample comes from a study of blood T cell repertoires in COVID-19. Across the whole study: The study drew acute and convalescent COVID-19 samples from the United States, Italy and Spain. In each case, the material was cDNA or gDNA derived from T cells, B-cell-depleted T cells, or PBMCs.

Authors' processing steps: It was from reference gene primer amplification that nucleated cell counts were estimated. Profiling relied on immunoSEQ multiplex PCR, and the TCRdb table lists in-frame clones only, not all of them. The V and J calls and the clone size are those of that table, but D and trimming were determined from the DNA. The sample consists of fewer than 35,000 clones, approximately 79% of them appearing once. The chain uses TRBV9 and TRBJ2-1, with 11 bases matching TRBD2. The source material was peripheral blood. The clonotype originates from an older man with active or convalescent COVID-19. CDR3 region: CASSVTSGSSYNEQFF. In DNA, the CDR3 is TGTGCCAGCAGCGTTACTAGCGGGAGCTCCTACAATGAGCAGTTCTTC.